Listed below are T cell receptor beta chains from one sample, sequenced in a study of blood T cell repertoires in COVID-19. Produced via immunoSEQ multiplex PCR; TCRdb's table is partial and in-frame only. The sample lists 50,000 to 65,000 clones, approximately 90% occurring once. Sequences were obtained from peripheral blood. The receptors were gathered from a man aged 70 or older with acute or convalescent COVID-19. Both conserved end residues are part of each CDR3. The D gene is left open where the match is weak. Clone sizes are given selectively: once, few, many, or a class where the clone is expanded.

D,V,J,size,CDR3,DNA
.,TRBV4-3,TRBJ2-7,.,CASSQVGGIPHYEQYF,TGCGCCAGCAGCCAAGTCGGAGGGATACCGCACTACGAGCAGTACTTC
TRBD1,TRBV19,TRBJ2-7,.,CASSIAIRDRGPLTYEQYF,TGTGCCAGTAGTATAGCCATCCGGGACAGGGGGCCATTGACATACGAGCAGTACTTC
TRBD1,TRBV19,TRBJ1-3,.,CASRTDRVTGNTIYF,TGTGCCAGTAGGACGGACAGGGTAACTGGAAACACCATATATTTT
TRBD1,TRBV5-1,TRBJ2-3,.,CASSGQGASTDTQYF,TGCGCCAGCAGCGGTCAGGGGGCTAGCACAGATACGCAGTATTTT
TRBD2,TRBV19,TRBJ2-1,.,CASSALGGSYNEQFF,TGTGCCAGTAGTGCCCTGGGGGGGTCCTACAATGAGCAGTTCTTC
TRBD1,TRBV11-2,TRBJ2-7,.,CASSLITGGAFQYF,TGTGCCAGCAGCTTAATAACAGGGGGAGCTTTTCAGTACTTC
.,TRBV11-2,TRBJ2-1,.,CASSLQASGQFF,TGTGCCAGCAGCCTCCAAGCTTCGGGGCAGTTCTTC
.,TRBV5-5,TRBJ2-7,.,CASSLLSSGTGPPYEQYF,TGTGCCAGCAGCTTGTTAAGTAGCGGGACAGGGCCCCCCTACGAGCAGTACTTC
TRBD1,TRBV30,TRBJ2-1,.,CAWSVDRGQNNEQFF,TGTGCCTGGAGTGTGGATAGGGGGCAGAACAATGAGCAGTTCTTC
TRBD1,TRBV30,TRBJ1-2,.,CAWKLQTGRSSYGYTF,TGTGCCTGGAAACTACAGACAGGGCGGTCCTCTTATGGCTACACCTTC
.,TRBV6-2/TRBV6-3,TRBJ1-6,.,CASSYLSTGVSSPLHF,TGTGCCAGCAGTTACCTTTCGACAGGCGTGAGTTCACCCCTCCACTTT
.,TRBV25-1,TRBJ2-2,.,CASSPRVNTGELFF,TGTGCCAGCAGTCCGAGGGTGAACACCGGGGAGCTGTTTTTT
.,TRBV10-3,TRBJ1-2,.,CATRLRQNGYTF,TGTGCCACCAGACTAAGGCAGAATGGCTACACCTTC
.,TRBV19,TRBJ2-6,.,CASSIAGSGANVLTF,TGTGCCAGTAGTATAGCAGGGTCTGGGGCCAACGTCCTGACTTTC
TRBD2,TRBV24-1,TRBJ2-3,once,CATSDSRLAGLSTDTQYF,TGTGCCACCAGTGACTCCCGACTAGCGGGGCTCAGCACAGATACGCAGTATTTT
TRBD2,TRBV5-1,TRBJ2-7,.,CASSNPGLAGSYEQYF,TGCGCCAGCAGCAACCCGGGACTAGCGGGCTCCTACGAGCAGTACTTC
.,TRBV12-3/TRBV12-4,TRBJ1-4,.,CASSFSANEKLFF,TGTGCCAGCAGTTTTTCGGCTAATGAAAAACTGTTTTTT
.,TRBV16,TRBJ1-4,.,CASSQQGVLDEKLFF,TGTGCCAGCAGCCAACAGGGCGTCTTGGATGAAAAACTGTTTTTT
.,TRBV6-6,TRBJ2-7,once,CASSYSEVYEQYF,TGTGCCAGCAGTTACTCGGAGGTCTACGAGCAGTACTTC
TRBD1,TRBV27,TRBJ1-2,.,CASSPYATGVYGYTF,TGTGCCAGCAGTCCCTACGCGACAGGGGTTTATGGCTACACCTTC
TRBD1,TRBV6-5,TRBJ2-3,few,CASRRTGAATDTQYF,TGTGCCAGCAGGCGGACAGGGGCCGCCACAGATACGCAGTATTTT
TRBD1,TRBV5-8,TRBJ1-5,.,CASSRGQRNQPQHF,TGTGCCAGCAGCCGGGGACAGCGTAATCAGCCCCAGCATTTT
TRBD1,TRBV6-2/TRBV6-3,TRBJ2-1,.,CASSTRDRAYNEQFF,TGTGCCAGCAGTACCCGGGACAGGGCTTACAATGAGCAGTTCTTC
TRBD1,TRBV6-2/TRBV6-3,TRBJ1-1,.,CASSLQGTNTEAFF,TGTGCCAGCAGCTTACAGGGGACGAACACTGAAGCTTTCTTT
TRBD2,TRBV2,TRBJ2-1,.,CASLGTTYNEQFF,TGTGCCAGCCTTGGGACTACCTACAATGAGCAGTTCTTC
.,TRBV30,TRBJ1-3,.,CAWSPGAGRPSGNTIYF,TGTGCCTGGAGTCCCGGGGCAGGGAGGCCCTCTGGAAACACCATATATTTT
.,TRBV15,TRBJ1-2,.,CATSSPKEGSGSNYGYTF,TGTGCCACCAGCAGCCCTAAGGAGGGGTCGGGCTCTAACTATGGCTACACCTTC
.,TRBV6-1,TRBJ1-6,.,CASSEQQGRISYNSPLHF,TGTGCCAGCAGTGAACAACAGGGACGGATCTCCTATAATTCACCCCTCCACTTT
TRBD2,TRBV9,TRBJ2-6,.,CASSSAGTGANVLTF,TGTGCCAGCAGCTCAGCGGGGACTGGGGCCAACGTCCTGACTTTC
TRBD2,TRBV7-9,TRBJ2-6,.,CASSLLAGVSGANVLTF,TGTGCCAGCAGCCTACTAGCGGGGGTCTCTGGGGCCAACGTCCTGACTTTC
.,TRBV11-1,TRBJ1-4,.,CASSGGRKLFF,TGTGCCAGCAGCGGCGGGAGAAAACTGTTTTTT